Listed below are T cell receptor beta chains from one sample, sequenced in a study of T cells in Graves' hyperthyroidism and ophthalmopathy. TCRdb reprocessed the multiplex PCR reads with MiXCR, giving one entry per CDR3 protein. The sample lists more than 500,000 distinct CDR3 sequences; roughly a sixth were seen once. The sequencing sample was made of blood. The receptors come from a woman aged 25 to 45 with Graves' ophthalmopathy. Each CDR3 is given with its conserved first and last residue. D genes are given only for firm matches. Not all rows give a size; the values are once, few, many and, for expanded clones, a class.

size | D | J | V | DNA | CDR3
few | - | TRBJ1-1 | TRBV7-8 | TGTGCCAGCGCTTCCAGCTTCCGGAACACTGAAGCTTTCTTT | CASASSFRNTEAFF
many | TRBD1 | TRBJ2-5 | TRBV9 | TGTGCCAGCAGCGTAACAGGGGACCAAGAGACCCAGTACTTC | CASSVTGDQETQYF
many | TRBD1 | TRBJ2-2 | TRBV7-2 | TGTGCCAGCAGCCCCGGGACAGGGGGCGCCGGGGAGCTGTTTTTT | CASSPGTGGAGELFF
many | - | TRBJ2-2 | TRBV5-4 | TGTGCCAGCAGCTTGATCAACCCGGTTGAGGGGGAGCTGTTTTTT | CASSLINPVEGELFF
- | TRBD1 | TRBJ2-3 | TRBV10-3 | TGTGCCATCAGGACAGGGTATGGGACAGATACGCAGTATTTT | CAIRTGYGTDTQYF
- | TRBD2 | TRBJ2-2 | TRBV4-2 | TGTGCCAGCAGCCAAGAGTACGGAGCGGGAGGACCTACCGGGGAGCTGTTTTTT | CASSQEYGAGGPTGELFF
few | TRBD1 | TRBJ2-1 | TRBV6-1 | TGTGCCAGCCTGGGGACAGGCTCCTACAATGAGCAGTTCTTC | CASLGTGSYNEQFF
- | TRBD2 | TRBJ2-1 | TRBV12-3/TRBV12-4 | TGTGCCAGCAGCCCAGGACTAGTGGTGGATCAGTTCTTC | CASSPGLVVDQFF
few | TRBD2 | TRBJ2-5 | TRBV10-3 | TGTGCCATCAGTGAGGAGAGGGGAGGGCAAGAGACCCAGTACTTC | CAISEERGGQETQYF
many | TRBD2 | TRBJ2-5 | TRBV11-1 | TGTGCCAGCAGCGACCTCGGACTAGCGGGAGAGACCCAGTACTTC | CASSDLGLAGETQYF
- | - | TRBJ1-6 | TRBV4-1 | TGCGCCAGCAGCCAAGAAGCCCCGGGCCAGCTTGGAGCACCCCTCCACTTT | CASSQEAPGQLGAPLHF
few | TRBD2 | TRBJ2-5 | TRBV5-1 | TGCGCCAGCAGCTTAGCGGGAGGCAACCAAGAGACCCAGTACTTC | CASSLAGGNQETQYF
many | - | TRBJ2-3 | TRBV24-1 | TGTGCCACCAGTGATTCGCAGCTAGAGGACACCCTCACAGATACGCAGTATTTT | CATSDSQLEDTLTDTQYF
few | TRBD2 | TRBJ2-5 | TRBV11-2 | TGTGCCAGCAGCTTACACCCGGGGGGGGGGGTGCATGAGACCCAGTACTTC | CASSLHPGGGVHETQYF
- | - | TRBJ1-3 | TRBV15 | TGTGCCACCAAACAGGTCTCTGGAAACACCATATATTTT | CATKQVSGNTIYF
- | TRBD2 | TRBJ2-1 | TRBV4-3 | TGCGCCAGCAGCCAAGTCAAGTCTAGCGGGAGCTCCTACAATGAGCAGTTCTTC | CASSQVKSSGSSYNEQFF
many | TRBD2 | TRBJ2-1 | TRBV6-1 | TGTGCCAGCCCCGGGGGACTAGTCAACAATGAGCAGTTCTTC | CASPGGLVNNEQFF